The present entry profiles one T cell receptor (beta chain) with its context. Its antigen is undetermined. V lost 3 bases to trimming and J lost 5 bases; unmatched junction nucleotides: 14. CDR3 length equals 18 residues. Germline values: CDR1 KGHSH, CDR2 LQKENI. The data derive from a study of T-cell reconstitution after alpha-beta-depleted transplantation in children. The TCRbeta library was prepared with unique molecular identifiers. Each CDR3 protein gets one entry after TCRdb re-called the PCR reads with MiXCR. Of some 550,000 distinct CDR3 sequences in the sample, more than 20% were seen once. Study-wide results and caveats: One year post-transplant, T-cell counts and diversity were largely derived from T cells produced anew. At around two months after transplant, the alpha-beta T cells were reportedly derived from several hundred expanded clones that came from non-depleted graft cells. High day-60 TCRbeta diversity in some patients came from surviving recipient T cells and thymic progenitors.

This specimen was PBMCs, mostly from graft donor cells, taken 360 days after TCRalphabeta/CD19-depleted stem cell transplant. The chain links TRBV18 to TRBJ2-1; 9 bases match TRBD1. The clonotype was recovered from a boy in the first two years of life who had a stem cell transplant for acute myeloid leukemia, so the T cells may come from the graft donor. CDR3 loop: CASSPFVLIRDRDNEQFF. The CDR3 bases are TGTGCCAGCTCACCCTTCGTACTCATCCGGGACAGGGACAATGAGCAGTTCTTC.